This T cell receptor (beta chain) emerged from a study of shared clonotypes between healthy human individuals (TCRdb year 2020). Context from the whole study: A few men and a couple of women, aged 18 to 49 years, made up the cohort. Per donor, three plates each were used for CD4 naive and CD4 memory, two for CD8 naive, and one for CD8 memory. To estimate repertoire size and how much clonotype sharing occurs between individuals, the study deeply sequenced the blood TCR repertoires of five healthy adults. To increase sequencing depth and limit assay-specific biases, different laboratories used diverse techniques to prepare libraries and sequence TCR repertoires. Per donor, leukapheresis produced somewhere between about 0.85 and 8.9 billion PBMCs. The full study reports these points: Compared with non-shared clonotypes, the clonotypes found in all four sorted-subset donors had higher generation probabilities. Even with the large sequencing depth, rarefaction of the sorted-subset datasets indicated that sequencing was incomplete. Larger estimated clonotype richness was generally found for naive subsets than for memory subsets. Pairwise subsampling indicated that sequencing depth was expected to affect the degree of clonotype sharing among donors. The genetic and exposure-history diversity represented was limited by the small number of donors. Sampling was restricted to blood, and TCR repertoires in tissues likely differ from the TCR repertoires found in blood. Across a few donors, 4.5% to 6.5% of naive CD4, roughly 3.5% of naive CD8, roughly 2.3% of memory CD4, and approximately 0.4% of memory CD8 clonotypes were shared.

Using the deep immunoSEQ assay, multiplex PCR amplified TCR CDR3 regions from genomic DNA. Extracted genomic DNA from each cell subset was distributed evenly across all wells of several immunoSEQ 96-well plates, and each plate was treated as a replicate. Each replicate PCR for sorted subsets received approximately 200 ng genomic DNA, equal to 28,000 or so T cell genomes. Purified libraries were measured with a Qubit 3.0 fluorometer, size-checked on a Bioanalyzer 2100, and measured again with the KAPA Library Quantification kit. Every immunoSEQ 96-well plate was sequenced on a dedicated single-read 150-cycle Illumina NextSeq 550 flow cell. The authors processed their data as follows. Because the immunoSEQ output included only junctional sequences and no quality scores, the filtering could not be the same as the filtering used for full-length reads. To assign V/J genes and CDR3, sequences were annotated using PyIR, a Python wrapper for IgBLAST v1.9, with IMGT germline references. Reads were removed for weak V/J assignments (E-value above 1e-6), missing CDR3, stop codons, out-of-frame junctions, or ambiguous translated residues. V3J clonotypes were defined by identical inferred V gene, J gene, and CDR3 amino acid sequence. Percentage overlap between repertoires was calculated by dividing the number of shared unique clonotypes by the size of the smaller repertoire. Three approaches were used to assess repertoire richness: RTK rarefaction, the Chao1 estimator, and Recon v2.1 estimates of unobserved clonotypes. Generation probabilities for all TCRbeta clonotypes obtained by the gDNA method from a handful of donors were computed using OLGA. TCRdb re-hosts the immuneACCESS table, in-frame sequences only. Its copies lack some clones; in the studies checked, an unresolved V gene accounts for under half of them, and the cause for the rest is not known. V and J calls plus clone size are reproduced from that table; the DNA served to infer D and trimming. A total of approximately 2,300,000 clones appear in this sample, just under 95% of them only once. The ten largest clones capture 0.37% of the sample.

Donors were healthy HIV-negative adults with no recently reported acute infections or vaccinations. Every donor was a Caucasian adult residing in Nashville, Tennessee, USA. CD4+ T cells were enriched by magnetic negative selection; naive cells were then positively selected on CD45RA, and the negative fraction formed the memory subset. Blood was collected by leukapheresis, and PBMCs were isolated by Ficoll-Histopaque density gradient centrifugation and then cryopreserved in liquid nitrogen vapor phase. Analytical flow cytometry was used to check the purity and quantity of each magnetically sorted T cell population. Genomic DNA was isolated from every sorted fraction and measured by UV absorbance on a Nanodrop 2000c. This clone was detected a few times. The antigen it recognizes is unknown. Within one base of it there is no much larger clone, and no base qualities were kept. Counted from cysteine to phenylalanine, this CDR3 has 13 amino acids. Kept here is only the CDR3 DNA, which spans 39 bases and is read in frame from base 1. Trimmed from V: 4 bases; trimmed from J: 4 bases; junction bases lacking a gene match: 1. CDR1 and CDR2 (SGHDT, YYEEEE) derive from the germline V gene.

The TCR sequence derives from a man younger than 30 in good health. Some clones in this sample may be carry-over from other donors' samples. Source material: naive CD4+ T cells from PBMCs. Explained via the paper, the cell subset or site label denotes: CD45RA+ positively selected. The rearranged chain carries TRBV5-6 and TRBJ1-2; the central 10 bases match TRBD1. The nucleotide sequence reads TGTGCCAGCAGCCGGACAGGGGGCTATGGCTACACCTTC. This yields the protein CASSRTGGYGYTF.